Below, 10 T cell receptor beta chains from the same sample are listed, as sequenced in a study of CD8+ T cells in alopecia areata. Documented treatment: oral pan-JAK inhibitor, 5-10 mg twice daily. Sequencing used cDNA as its template, made by extracting RNA and reverse transcribing it. Generated by immunoSEQ multiplex PCR, the TCRdb table keeps only in-frame clones and is missing some. The table lists 120,000 or so clones, about 61% of them singletons. The material was CD8+ T cells sorted from blood, obtained at week 4, from a patient treated with tofacitinib. The receptors originated from a human donor with alopecia areata.

A few counts support this clone. V usage is TRBV30 and J usage is TRBJ1-1; TRBD1 agrees at 11 bases. From germline, CDR1 is GTSNPN and CDR2 SVGIG (reference sequence). The CDR3 has 14 amino acids. After removal of 3 bases from V and 1 base from J, the junction contained 1 base not matched to a gene. The CDR3, as DNA: TGTGCCTGGAGGGACAGGGGGCAGAACACTGAAGCTTTCTTT. As protein: CAWRDRGQNTEAFF.

The chain joins TRBV6-6 to TRBJ2-7, with no clear D. V lost 4 bases and J lost 2, with 12 bases in between. This CDR3 is built from 14 residues. The germline CDR1 and CDR2 sequences are MNHNY and SVGAGI (reference sequence). The CDR3, as DNA: TGTGCCAGCAGTTTAGACGGATTTCCCTACGAGCAGTACTTC. This translates into CASSLDGFPYEQYF.

The chain couples TRBV30 to TRBJ2-7, with a possible D match to TRBD2 (5 bases). Trimming stripped 1 base from V and 5 bases from J, with 12 bases between. The CDR3 consists of 13 residues. CDR1 is GTSNPN and CDR2 is SVGIG in the germline V gene (reference sequence). CDR3 residues: CAWSAHFGNEQYF. CDR3 DNA: TGTGCCTGGAGTGCCCACTTCGGGAACGAGCAGTACTTC.

The rearrangement uses TRBV28 and TRBJ2-7, with D possibly matching TRBD2 (5 bases). V was trimmed by 10 bases and J by 3 bases, leaving 19 bases between them. CDR1 is MDHEN, CDR2 SYDVKM, per germline. CDR3 length equals 14 residues. CDR3 in DNA: TGTGCCATCTCGCTAATGGGAGCTGGCTACGAGCAGTACTTC. The encoded protein is CAISLMGAGYEQYF.

The V and J genes are TRBV5-1 and TRBJ2-5, with TRBD2 matching over 10 bases. The length of the CDR3 is 15 residues. V was clipped by 5 bases and J by 1 base; unmatched bases: 5. CDR1 is SGHRS, CDR2 YFSETQ, per germline. CDR3 amino acids: CASRERGGTQETQYF. CDR3 nucleotide sequence: TGCGCCAGCAGAGAGCGGGGGGGCACCCAAGAGACCCAGTACTTC.

The V and J genes are TRBV7-8 and TRBJ2-7; the D is unclear. Per germline, CDR1 SGHVS and CDR2 FQNEAQ. The CDR3 contains 14 residues. The V end lost 3 bases, the J end lost 5 bases, and 14 bases lay between the germline ends. The CDR3 coding sequence is TGTGCCAGCAGCTTTGTTGAAGGTCGGGACGAGCAGTACTTC. Residues: CASSFVEGRDEQYF.

This chain uses TRBV30 with TRBJ1-1, with D possibly being TRBD1 (5 bases). The germline CDR1 and CDR2 sequences are GTSNPN and SVGIG (reference sequence). V was cut by 4 bases and J by 5 bases, with 14 bases left in between. There are 13 residues in the CDR3. The CDR3 DNA is TGTGCCTGGAAAATGGGGCATCGGACTGAAGCTTTCTTT. Amino acid sequence: CAWKMGHRTEAFF.

This clone came up a few times. The chain links TRBV27 to TRBJ2-7; TRBD2 might be the D (5 bases). V dropped 6 bases and J dropped 0 bases, with 12 bases sitting between them. The CDR3 has 14 amino acids. Germline CDR1 reads MNHEY; CDR2 reads SMNVEV (reference sequence). Here the CDR3 reads CASRLPGSSYEQYF. As DNA, the CDR3 is TGTGCCAGCAGACTCCCGGGGAGCTCCTACGAGCAGTACTTC.

The chain uses TRBV29-1 and TRBJ1-4; the match to TRBD1 covers 9 bases. CDR1 and CDR2 from the germline V gene are SQVTM and ANQGSEA. The CDR3 consists of 17 residues. With V trimmed by 4 bases and J by 0 bases, 9 bases remained unmatched. The CDR3 is CSVVLTGGLATNEKLFF. CDR3 in DNA: TGCAGCGTTGTCTTAACAGGGGGCCTTGCAACTAATGAAAAACTGTTTTTT. Complete variable domain (other parts from reference TRBV29-1 and TRBJ1-4): SAVISQKPSRDICQRGTSLTIQCQVDSQVTMMFWYRQQPGQSLTLIATANQGSEATYESGFVIDKFPISRPNLTFSTLTVSNMSPEDSSIYLCSVVLTGGLATNEKLFFGSGTQLSVL.

This clone occurred once. The V gene is TRBV27, the J gene TRBJ2-7, with 7 bases that match TRBD1. This CDR3 region has 15 residues. The J segment lost 5 bases and the V segment lost 5 bases, leaving 12 bases of the junction unmatched. Per germline, CDR1 MNHEY and CDR2 SMNVEV (reference sequence). The CDR3 here is CASSHQTGFSHEQYF. In DNA, the CDR3 is TGTGCCAGCAGTCATCAGACAGGGTTTTCCCACGAGCAGTACTTC.